The rows below give T cell receptor beta chains drawn from one sample of a study of shared clonotypes between healthy human individuals. The data were produced by immunoSEQ multiplex PCR, yet TCRdb's version contains in-frame clones alone and is incomplete. This sample has just over 2,000,000 clones; over 85% occur once, and the top ten carry approximately 0.13%. The specimen sequenced was naive CD4+ T cells sorted from blood. The receptors stem from a man aged 18 to 29 in good health. CDR3s leave out the opening cysteine and the closing phenylalanine or tryptophan. Rows give clone size only sometimes, using once, few, many, or a class for an expanded clone.

>TRBV5-1|NA|TRBJ2-5
ASSPGTSTQETQY
>TRBV7-9|NA|TRBJ2-7
ASSQTSGRSYEQY
>TRBV5-6|few|TRBJ2-5
ASSLRVSGGTETQY
>TRBV9|NA|TRBJ2-4
ASSGSEAKNIQY
>TRBV6-1|NA|TRBJ1-5
ASSEGTAKSNQPQH
>TRBV7-2|NA|TRBJ2-7
ASSQGIASVEQY
>TRBV4-1|NA|TRBJ1-5
ASSQPPRGPQH
>TRBV15|NA|TRBJ2-2
ATSRDLTITGELF
>TRBV5-1|once|TRBJ1-4
ASSLTHPTVEKLF
>TRBV10-3|NA|TRBJ2-3
AISRLAESTDTQY
>TRBV6-6|NA|TRBJ2-5
ANTMWWTGRETQY
>TRBV13|NA|TRBJ2-7
ASSLGVGLFNEQY
>TRBV5-1|NA|TRBJ2-1
ASSRLSYNEQF
>TRBV6-5|NA|TRBJ1-4
ASSSGRTNEKLF
>TRBV6-6|NA|TRBJ1-2
ASSLTEEGYT
>TRBV11-2|NA|TRBJ1-1
ASSWESRGTEAF
>TRBV29-1|NA|TRBJ1-5
SVGTGNQPQH
>TRBV20-1|NA|TRBJ2-3
SASGVDTQY
>TRBV5-6|NA|TRBJ1-5
ASSVTGGAGNQPQH
>TRBV6-6|NA|TRBJ2-3
ASILGKRSSTDTQY